Only one count was recorded for the clone carrying this T cell receptor (beta chain). Antigen: not known. This specimen comes from a study of T cell responses to AZD1222 COVID-19 vaccine. TCRdb keeps only in-frame clones here, not all; method: immunoSEQ multiplex PCR. The data contain about 110,000 clones, roughly nine tenths of them singletons. General study points: Most donors were white British, females outnumbered males, and clonal diversity was possibly underestimated. Epitopes outside B.1.351 and B.1.1.7 mutated regions reportedly drew nearly half of spike TCRs. The study found vaccine-associated CD4 TCRs spanning spike, dominant at 160-218 and 743-854. When two AZD1222 doses had been given, Spike-specific TCR breadth and depth rose.

The V gene end was trimmed by 6 bases and the J gene end by 5 bases; junction bases not matched to a gene: 7. Germline-derived CDR1 and CDR2 are KGHSH and LQKENI. The CDR3 spans 14 residues. The gene calls are TRBV18 and TRBJ1-5; 7 nucleotides align to TRBD1. This sequence originates from an adult in good health. The sequenced sample was peripheral blood, obtained on day 0 of AZD1222 vaccination. CDR3 protein: CASSDSRGDQPQHF. The CDR3 nucleotides read TGTGCCAGCTCCGACTCCAGGGGGGATCAGCCCCAGCATTTT.